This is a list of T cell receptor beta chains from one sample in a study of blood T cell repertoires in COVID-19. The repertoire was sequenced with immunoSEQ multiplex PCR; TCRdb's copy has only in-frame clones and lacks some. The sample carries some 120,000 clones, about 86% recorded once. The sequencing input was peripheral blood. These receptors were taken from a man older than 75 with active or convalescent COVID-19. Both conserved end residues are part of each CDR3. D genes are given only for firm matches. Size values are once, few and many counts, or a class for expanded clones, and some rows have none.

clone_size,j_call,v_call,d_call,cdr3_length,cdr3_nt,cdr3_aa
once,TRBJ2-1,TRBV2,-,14,TGTGCCAGCAGTGAACGAATCGGTTACAATGAGCAGTTCTTC,CASSERIGYNEQFF
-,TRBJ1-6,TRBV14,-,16,TGTGCCAGCAGCCGCGGAGCGGGGGCTCTAAATTCACCCCTCCACTTT,CASSRGAGALNSPLHF
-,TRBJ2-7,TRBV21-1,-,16,TGTGCCAGCAGCAAAAACCCTCACCCAAGCCCCTACGAGCAGTACTTC,CASSKNPHPSPYEQYF
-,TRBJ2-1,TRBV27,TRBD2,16,TGTGCCAGCACCTCCCACAAGCGGGGGGCCGGCGGGGAGCAGTTCTTC,CASTSHKRGAGGEQFF
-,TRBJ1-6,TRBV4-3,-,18,TGCGCCAGCAGCCAAGTCCCCGCCCAGGGTGTAAATAATTCACCCCTCCACTTT,CASSQVPAQGVNNSPLHF
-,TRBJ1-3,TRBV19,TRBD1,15,TGTGCCAGTAGGACCTTGACAGGGACAGGAAACACCATATATTTT,CASRTLTGTGNTIYF
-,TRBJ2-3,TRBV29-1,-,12,TGCAGCGTCCAGGCGGGGACGGATACGCAGTATTTT,CSVQAGTDTQYF
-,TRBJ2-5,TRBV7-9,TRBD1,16,TGTGCCAGCAGCCTAGGGACAGGTAGCCACCAAGAGACCCAGTACTTC,CASSLGTGSHQETQYF
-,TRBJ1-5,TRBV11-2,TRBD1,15,TGTGCCAGCAGCTCGTCCGGGACAGGGGTTCAGCCCCAGCATTTT,CASSSSGTGVQPQHF
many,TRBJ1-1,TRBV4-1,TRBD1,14,TGCGCCAGCAGCCTCGGGACAGGGGATCCTGAAGCTTTCTTT,CASSLGTGDPEAFF
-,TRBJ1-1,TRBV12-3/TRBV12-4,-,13,TGTGCCAGCAGCTTATCAGGAGGCACTGAAGCTTTCTTT,CASSLSGGTEAFF
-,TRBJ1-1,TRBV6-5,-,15,TGTGCCAGCAGTTACTCGTTACAGGGGAACACTGAAGCTTTCTTT,CASSYSLQGNTEAFF
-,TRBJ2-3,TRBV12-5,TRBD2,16,TGTGCTAGTGGCCCGGGACTAGCGGGGGGGACAGATACGCAGTATTTT,CASGPGLAGGTDTQYF
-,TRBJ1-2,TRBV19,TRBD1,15,TGTGCCAGTAGTAGAAACCGGGACAGGGACCATGGCTACACCTTC,CASSRNRDRDHGYTF
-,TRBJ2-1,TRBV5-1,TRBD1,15,TGCGCCAGCAGACCCACAGGGGGCTTAGGCGATAAAGAGTTCTTC,CASRPTGGLGDKEFF
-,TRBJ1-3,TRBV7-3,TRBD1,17,TGTGCCAGCAGCAGATACCGGGACAGGGAAAACGGAAACACCATATATTTT,CASSRYRDRENGNTIYF
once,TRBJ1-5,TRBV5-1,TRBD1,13,TGCGCCAGCAGCTTGGCAGGGGGACAGCCTCAGCATTTT,CASSLAGGQPQHF
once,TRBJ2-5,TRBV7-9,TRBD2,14,TGTGCCAGCAGCGACGGGACTAGCGGGGAGACCCAGTACTTC,CASSDGTSGETQYF
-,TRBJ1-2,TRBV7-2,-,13,TGTGCCAGCAGGACGCAGGGAGGCTATGGCTACACCTTC,CASRTQGGYGYTF
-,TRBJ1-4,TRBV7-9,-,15,TGTGCCAGCAGCTTAGAAGGGGTCACTAATGAAAAACTGTTTTTT,CASSLEGVTNEKLFF
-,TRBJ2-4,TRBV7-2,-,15,TGTGCCAGCAGACGGTTGCCCCTAGCCAAAAACATTCAGTACTTC,CASRRLPLAKNIQYF
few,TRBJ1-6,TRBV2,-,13,TGTGCCAGCGTACAGTACGATAATTCACCCCTCCACTTT,CASVQYDNSPLHF
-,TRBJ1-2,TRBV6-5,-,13,TGTGCCAGCAGCGGACGGGGGAACTATGGCTACACCTTC,CASSGRGNYGYTF
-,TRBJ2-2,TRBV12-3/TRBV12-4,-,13,TGTGCCAGCAGTTTGGCTGGTACCGGGGAGCTGTTTTTT,CASSLAGTGELFF
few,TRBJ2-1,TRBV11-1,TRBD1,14,TGTGCCAGCAGCTTACGGACAGGGCGCAATGAGCAGTTCTTC,CASSLRTGRNEQFF
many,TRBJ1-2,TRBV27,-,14,TGTGCCAGCAGTTATTCCCTCGGCGGCTATGGCTACACCTTC,CASSYSLGGYGYTF
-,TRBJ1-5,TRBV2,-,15,TGTGCCAGCAGTGTTGGAGGGAATAGCAATCAGCCCCAGCATTTT,CASSVGGNSNQPQHF
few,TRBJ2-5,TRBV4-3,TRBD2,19,TGCGCCAGCAGCCAAGAGGCGGCTAGCGGGGGCCCGTACCAAGAGACCCAGTACTTC,CASSQEAASGGPYQETQYF
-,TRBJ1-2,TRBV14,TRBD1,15,TGTGCCAGCAGCCAATCCGGGACAGGACACTATGGCTACACCTTC,CASSQSGTGHYGYTF
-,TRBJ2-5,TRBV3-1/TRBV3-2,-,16,TGTGCCAGCAGCCAAGTTTCCGGGGGGCCCGGGGAGACCCAGTACTTC,CASSQVSGGPGETQYF
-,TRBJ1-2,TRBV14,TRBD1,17,TGTGCCAGCAGCCAAGATTTAATAACAGGGGGTCACTATGGCTACACCTTC,CASSQDLITGGHYGYTF
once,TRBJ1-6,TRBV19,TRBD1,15,TGTGCCAGTACTACAGGGGGCCTTCGAAATTCACCCCTCCACTTT,CASTTGGLRNSPLHF
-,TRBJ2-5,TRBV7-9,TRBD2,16,TGTGCCAGCAGCTTATTAGCGGGGGGGCCCCATGAGACCCAGTACTTC,CASSLLAGGPHETQYF
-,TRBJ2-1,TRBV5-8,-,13,TGTGCCAGCAGTCCGGACTTATCCAATGAGCAGTTCTTC,CASSPDLSNEQFF
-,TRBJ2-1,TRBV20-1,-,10,TGCAGTGCCTCCGACTATGAGCAGTTCTTC,CSASDYEQFF
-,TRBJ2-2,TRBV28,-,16,TGTGCCAGCAGTGCCCGGGATCATCCGAACACCGGGGAGCTGTTTTTT,CASSARDHPNTGELFF
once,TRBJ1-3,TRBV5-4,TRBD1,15,TGTGCCAGCAGACATGGACAGGGAACGGGAAACACCATATATTTT,CASRHGQGTGNTIYF
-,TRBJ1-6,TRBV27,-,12,TGTGCCAGCAGTCCAGGGGAAGCACCCCTCCACTTT,CASSPGEAPLHF
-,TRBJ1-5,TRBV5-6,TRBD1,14,TGTGCCAGCAGCTGGGGGACAGGGAATCAGCCCCAGCATTTT,CASSWGTGNQPQHF
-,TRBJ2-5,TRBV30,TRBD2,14,TGTGCCTGGGACAGCGGGGGGGGCCGGGAGACCCAGTACTTC,CAWDSGGGRETQYF
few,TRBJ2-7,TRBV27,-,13,TGTGCCAGCAGTCCGCAGACACGATACGAGCAGTACTTC,CASSPQTRYEQYF
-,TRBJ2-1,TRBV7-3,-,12,TGTGCCAGCAGTCGGTCGGACAATGAGCAGTTCTTC,CASSRSDNEQFF
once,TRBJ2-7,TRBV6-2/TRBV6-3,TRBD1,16,TGTGCCAGCAGTTATAGATCAGGGGGCCTCACCTACGAGCAGTACTTC,CASSYRSGGLTYEQYF
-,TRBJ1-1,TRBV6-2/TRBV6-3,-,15,TGTGCCAGCAGTTCCCGACAGGAGGTGAACACTGAAGCTTTCTTT,CASSSRQEVNTEAFF
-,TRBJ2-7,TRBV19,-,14,TGTGCCAGTAGTATGGCGGGGAACTCCTACGAGCAGTACTTC,CASSMAGNSYEQYF
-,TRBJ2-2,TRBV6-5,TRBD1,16,TGTGCCAGCAGTTACGCGGACAGGCCATTGACCGGGGAGCTGTTTTTT,CASSYADRPLTGELFF
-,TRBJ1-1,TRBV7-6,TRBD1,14,TGTGCCAGCAGCTTCACAGGGGCCGGCACTGAAGCTTTCTTT,CASSFTGAGTEAFF
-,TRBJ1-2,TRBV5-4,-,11,TGTGCCAGCAGCTTATCGGGAGGCTACACCTTC,CASSLSGGYTF
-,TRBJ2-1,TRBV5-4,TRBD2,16,TGTGCCAGCAGCTTGGGAGCGGGGGCCCAATACAATGAGCAGTTCTTC,CASSLGAGAQYNEQFF